This T cell receptor (beta chain) was sequenced in a study of tumor-infiltrating lymphocytes in primary liver carcinoma. Making TCR beta cDNA involved approximately 0.5 ug total RNA and a constant-region primer. TCR beta libraries came from three nested multiplex PCR rounds using slightly modified ARM-PCR. TRBV1-TRBV30 forward primers and a C-beta reverse primer were used in the first two PCR rounds, which each ran for about 10 cycles. TCRdb reanalysed the multiplex PCR reads using MiXCR and keeps one entry per CDR3 protein. The sample gives over 250,000 distinct CDR3 sequences, about 50% of which show up once; over 15% is in the top ten. Both blood RNA, taken from unsorted whole blood, and germline DNA were extracted. This clonotype came up many times. CDR3 size: 13 residues. The germline V and J ends were trimmed by 6 bases and 4 bases, with 12 bases remaining between them.

This TCR came from a woman in her twenties or thirties with primary liver carcinoma and hepatitis B virus infection. The chain joins TRBV12-3 or TRBV12-4 to TRBJ2-5; D uncertain. Sequenced sample: peripheral blood. The CDR3 protein is CASSSGAPETQYF. The DNA for the CDR3 is TGTGCCAGCAGCTCTGGCGCCCCAGAGACCCAGTACTTC.